What follows describes a single T cell receptor (beta chain). What it binds is not known. Measured with immunoSEQ multiplex PCR; TCRdb has only the in-frame clones, and not every one. The sample has about 38,000 clones; 92% are singletons. The time point was: baseline, week 1 (first vaccination visit). The treatment here: pre-vaccination baseline after standard-of-care therapy. This record comes from a study of a mutant IDH1 vaccine in newly diagnosed glioma. Study in general: Males made up approximately 62% and females roughly 40% of treated patients, whose mean age was about 41 years. Prior therapy was radiotherapy, temozolomide, or both; most received both. Study results and limitations: Overall, about 93% of patients had vaccine-induced immune responses.

V lost 5 bases to trimming and J lost 1 base, with 11 bases between them. The germline CDR1 and CDR2 sequences are SGHTA and FQGNSA. The CDR3 has 14 amino acids. Sample: PBMCs, taken from a glioma patient treated with radiotherapy, temozolomide or both. The chain has TRBV7-2 and TRBJ2-5; weak D call: TRBD2 (5 bases). The origin of this receptor is a man aged 18-30 years with glioma. Here the CDR3 DNA reads TGTGCCAGCAGCCGTTCGAGGGCCCAAGAGACCCAGTACTTC. Translating it yields CASSRSRAQETQYF.